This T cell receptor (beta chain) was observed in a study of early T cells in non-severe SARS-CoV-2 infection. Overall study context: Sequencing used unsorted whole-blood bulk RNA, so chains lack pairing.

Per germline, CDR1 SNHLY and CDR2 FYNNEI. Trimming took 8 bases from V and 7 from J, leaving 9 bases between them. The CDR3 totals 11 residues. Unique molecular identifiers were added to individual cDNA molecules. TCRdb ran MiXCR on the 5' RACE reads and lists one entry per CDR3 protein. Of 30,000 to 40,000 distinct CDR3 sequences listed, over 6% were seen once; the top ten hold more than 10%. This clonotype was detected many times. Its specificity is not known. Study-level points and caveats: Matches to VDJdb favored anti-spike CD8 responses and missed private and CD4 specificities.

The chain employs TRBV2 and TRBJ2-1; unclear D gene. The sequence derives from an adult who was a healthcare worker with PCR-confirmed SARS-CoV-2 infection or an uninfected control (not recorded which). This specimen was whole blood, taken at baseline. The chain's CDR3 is CASSSLNEQFF. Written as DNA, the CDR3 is TGTGCCAGCTCCAGCCTAAATGAGCAGTTCTTC.